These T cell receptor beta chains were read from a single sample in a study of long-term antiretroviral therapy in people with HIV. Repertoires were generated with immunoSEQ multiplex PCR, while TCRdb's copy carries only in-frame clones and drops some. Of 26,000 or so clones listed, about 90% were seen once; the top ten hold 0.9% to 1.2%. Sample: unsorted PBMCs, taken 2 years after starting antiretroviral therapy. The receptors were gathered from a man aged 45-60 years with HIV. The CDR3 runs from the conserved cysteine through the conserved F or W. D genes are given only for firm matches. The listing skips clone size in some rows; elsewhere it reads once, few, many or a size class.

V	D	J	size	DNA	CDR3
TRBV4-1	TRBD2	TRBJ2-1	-	TGCGCCAGCAGCCCGGGGCTAGCGGACAATGAGCAGTTCTTC	CASSPGLADNEQFF
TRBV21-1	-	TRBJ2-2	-	TGTGCCAGCAGCAACTGGGACACAGTCACCGGGGAGCTGTTTTTT	CASSNWDTVTGELFF
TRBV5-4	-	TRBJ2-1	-	TGTGCCAGCAGCTTGGGCTCGATGGGCTACAATGAGCAGTTCTTC	CASSLGSMGYNEQFF
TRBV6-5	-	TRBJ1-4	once	TGTGCCAGCAGTCCCTACGCCGGAGGGGATGAAAAACTGTTTTTT	CASSPYAGGDEKLFF
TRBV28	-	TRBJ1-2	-	TGTGCCAGCAGGGAGGGGGGTAACTATGGCTACACCTTC	CASREGGNYGYTF
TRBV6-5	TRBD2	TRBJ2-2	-	TGTGCCAGCAGACGGGGGGACAACACCGGGGAGCTGTTTTTT	CASRRGDNTGELFF
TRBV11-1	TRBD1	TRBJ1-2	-	TGTGCCAGCAGCTTGGGACAGCTACACTATGGCTACACCTTC	CASSLGQLHYGYTF
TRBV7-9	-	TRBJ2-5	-	TGTGCCAGCAGCTTAGCTAGAAAGACCCAGTACTTC	CASSLARKTQYF
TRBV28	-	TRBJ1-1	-	TGTGCCAGCGGAAACAGGGTCGGCACTGAAGCTTTCTTT	CASGNRVGTEAFF
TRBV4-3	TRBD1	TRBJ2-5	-	TGCGCCAGCAGCCACAGGGACAGGGCGGGGATGGAGACCCAGTACTTC	CASSHRDRAGMETQYF
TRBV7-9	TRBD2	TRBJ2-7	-	TGTGCCAGCAGGGGGAGGGATCTGGAATCCTACGAGCAGTACTTC	CASRGRDLESYEQYF
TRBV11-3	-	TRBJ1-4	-	TGTGCCAGCAGCTTGGGGGGGCGGGAAAAACTGTTTTTT	CASSLGGREKLFF
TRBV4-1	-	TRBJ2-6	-	TGCGCCAGCAGCCAACGCCCCGGGTCTGGGGCCAACGTCCTGACTTTC	CASSQRPGSGANVLTF
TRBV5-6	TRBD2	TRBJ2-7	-	TGTGCCAGCAGCGAGGGAGGGTTTCCCTACGAGCAGTACTTC	CASSEGGFPYEQYF
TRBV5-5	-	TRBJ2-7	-	TGTGCCAGCAGCTTGACCGGGGGCGACTTCTACGAGCAGTACTTC	CASSLTGGDFYEQYF
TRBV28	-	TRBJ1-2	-	TGTGCCAGCAGTTTGGGGCCCTATGGCTACACCTTC	CASSLGPYGYTF
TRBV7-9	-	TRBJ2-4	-	TGTGCCAGCAGCTCGGACTTCCTAGCCAAAAACATTCAGTACTTC	CASSSDFLAKNIQYF
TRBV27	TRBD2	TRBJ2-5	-	TGTGCCAGCAGTTTATACGGGGGGTACCAAGAGACCCAGTACTTC	CASSLYGGYQETQYF
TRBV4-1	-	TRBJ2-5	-	TGCGCCAGCAGCCCGGGGGCGGACCCTAAGGGGACCCAGTACTTC	CASSPGADPKGTQYF
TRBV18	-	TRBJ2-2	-	TGTGCCAGCTCACCTCACCCGGGCGGGGCGAACACCGGGGAGCTGTTTTTT	CASSPHPGGANTGELFF
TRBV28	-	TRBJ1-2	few	TGTGCCAGCATTCCCGGCGGGGGCCCTCATGGCTACACCTTC	CASIPGGGPHGYTF
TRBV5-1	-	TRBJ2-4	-	TGCGCCAGCAGCTTTGGGGTTGGGGCCAAAAACATTCAGTACTTC	CASSFGVGAKNIQYF
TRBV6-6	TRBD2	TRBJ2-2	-	TGTGCCAGCAGTTTGAGCGGGGGAAGCACCGGGGAGCTGTTTTTT	CASSLSGGSTGELFF
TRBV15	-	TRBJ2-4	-	TGTGCCACCAGCAGAGAAGGGATAGCCAAAAACATTCAGTACTTC	CATSREGIAKNIQYF
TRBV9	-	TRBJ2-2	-	TGTGCCAGCAGCGTATCCGGGATCGTGGACACCGGGGAGCTGTTTTTT	CASSVSGIVDTGELFF
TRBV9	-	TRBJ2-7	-	TGTGCCAGCAGCGCGGAGGACAGTTCCTACGAGCAGTACTTC	CASSAEDSSYEQYF
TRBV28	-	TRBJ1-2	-	TGTGCCAGCAGTTTGGACACGGGATATGGCTACACCTTC	CASSLDTGYGYTF
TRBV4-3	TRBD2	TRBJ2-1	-	TGCGCCAGCAGCGTAGCGGGGGCGCCCGGCAATGAGCAGTTCTTC	CASSVAGAPGNEQFF